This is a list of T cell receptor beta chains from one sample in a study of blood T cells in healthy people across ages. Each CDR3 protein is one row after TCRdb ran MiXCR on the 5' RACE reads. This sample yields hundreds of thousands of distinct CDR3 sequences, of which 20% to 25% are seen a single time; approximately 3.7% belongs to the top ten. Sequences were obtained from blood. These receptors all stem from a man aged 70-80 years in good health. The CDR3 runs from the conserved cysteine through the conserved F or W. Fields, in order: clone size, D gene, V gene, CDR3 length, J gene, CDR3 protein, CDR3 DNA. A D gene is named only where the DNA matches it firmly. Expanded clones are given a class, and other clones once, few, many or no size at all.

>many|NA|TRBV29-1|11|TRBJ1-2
CSALDGDGYTF
TGCAGCGCTCTCGACGGCGATGGCTACACCTTC
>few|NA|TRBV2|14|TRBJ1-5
CASSPGHLNQPQHF
TGTGCCAGCAGTCCCGGACACCTCAATCAGCCCCAGCATTTT
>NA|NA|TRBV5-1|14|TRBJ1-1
CASSPEEVNTEAFF
TGCGCCAGCAGCCCAGAGGAGGTGAACACTGAAGCTTTCTTT
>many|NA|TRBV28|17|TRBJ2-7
CASSPTGRASLVDEQYF
TGTGCCAGCAGCCCGACTGGCCGGGCCTCCCTCGTGGACGAGCAGTACTTC
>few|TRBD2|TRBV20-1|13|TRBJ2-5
CSATQAGAETQYF
TGCAGTGCTACCCAAGCGGGGGCAGAGACCCAGTACTTC
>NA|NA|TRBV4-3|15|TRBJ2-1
CASSQEGPVTSEQFF
TGCGCCAGCAGCCAAGAAGGTCCCGTTACAAGTGAGCAGTTCTTC
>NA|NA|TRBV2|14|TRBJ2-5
CASSEGQPGETQYF
TGTGCCAGCAGTGAAGGGCAGCCTGGGGAGACCCAGTACTTC
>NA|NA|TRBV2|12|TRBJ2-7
CASREDSYEQYF
TGTGCCAGCAGGGAGGACAGCTACGAGCAGTACTTC
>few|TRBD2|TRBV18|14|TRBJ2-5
CASKGLAHQETQYF
TGTGCCAGCAAAGGACTAGCACACCAAGAGACCCAGTACTTC
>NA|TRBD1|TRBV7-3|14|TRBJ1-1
CASSRDSANTEAFF
TGTGCCAGCAGCCGGGACAGCGCGAACACTGAAGCTTTCTTT
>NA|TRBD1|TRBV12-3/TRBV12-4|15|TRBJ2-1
CASTKTGSSYNEQFF
TGTGCCAGCACCAAGACAGGGAGCTCCTACAATGAGCAGTTCTTC
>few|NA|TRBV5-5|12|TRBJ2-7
CASSYDMYEQYF
TGTGCCAGCAGCTACGACATGTACGAGCAGTACTTC
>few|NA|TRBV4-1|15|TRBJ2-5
CASSQGVQNQETQYF
TGCGCCAGCAGCCAAGGCGTCCAGAACCAAGAGACCCAGTACTTC
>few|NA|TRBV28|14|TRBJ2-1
CASSRTVFYNEQFF
TGTGCCAGCAGCCGGACTGTCTTCTACAATGAGCAGTTCTTC
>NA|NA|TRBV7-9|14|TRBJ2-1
CASSLTDTRNEQFF
TGTGCCAGCAGCTTAACGGATACTAGGAATGAGCAGTTCTTC
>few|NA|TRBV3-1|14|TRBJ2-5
CASSQYQVQETQYF
TGTGCCAGCAGCCAATACCAGGTCCAAGAGACCCAGTACTTC
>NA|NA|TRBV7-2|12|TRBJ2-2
CASSPPPGELFF
TGTGCCAGCAGCCCCCCGCCCGGGGAGCTGTTTTTT
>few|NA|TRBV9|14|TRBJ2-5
CASSAGVSEETQYF
TGTGCCAGCAGTGCAGGGGTCTCCGAAGAGACCCAGTACTTC
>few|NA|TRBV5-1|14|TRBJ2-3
CASSPLGVTDTQYF
TGCGCCAGCAGCCCCCTAGGAGTCACAGATACGCAGTATTTT
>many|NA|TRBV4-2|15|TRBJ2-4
CASSQDWRGGNIQYF
TGTGCCAGCAGCCAAGATTGGAGAGGTGGAAACATTCAGTACTTC
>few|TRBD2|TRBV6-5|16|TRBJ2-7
CASSPLRGSGTYEQYF
TGTGCCAGCAGTCCCCTACGTGGAAGCGGGACTTACGAGCAGTACTTC
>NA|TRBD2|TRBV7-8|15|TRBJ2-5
CASSSGSGSGETQYF
TGTGCCAGCAGCTCGGGTAGCGGGAGTGGAGAGACCCAGTACTTC
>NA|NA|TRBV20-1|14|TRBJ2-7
CSASGGMTPYEQYF
TGCAGTGCTAGTGGGGGGATGACCCCCTACGAGCAGTACTTC
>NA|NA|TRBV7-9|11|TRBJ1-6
CASSFNSPLHF
TGTGCCAGCAGCTTTAATTCACCCCTCCACTTT
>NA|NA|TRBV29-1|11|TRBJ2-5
CSVGDLETQYF
TGCAGCGTTGGGGATTTGGAGACCCAGTACTTC
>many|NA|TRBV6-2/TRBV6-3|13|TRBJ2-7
CASSYGPSYEQYF
TGTGCCAGCAGTTACGGCCCTAGCTACGAGCAGTACTTC
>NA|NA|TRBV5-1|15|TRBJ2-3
CASSLSVRGTDTQCF
TGCGCCAGCAGCTTAAGTGTACGTGGCACAGATACGCAGTGTTTT
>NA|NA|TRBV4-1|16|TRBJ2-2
CASSQPGTPTGGELFF
TGCGCCAGCAGCCAACCTGGGACTCCGACAGGAGGGGAGCTGTTTTTT
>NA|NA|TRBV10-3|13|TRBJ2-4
CAISVDLTNIQYF
TGTGCCATCAGTGTCGACCTGACAAACATTCAGTACTTC
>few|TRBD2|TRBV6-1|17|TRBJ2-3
CASSRTSGRPGADTQYF
TGTGCCAGCAGCCGGACTAGCGGGAGGCCAGGGGCAGATACGCAGTATTTT
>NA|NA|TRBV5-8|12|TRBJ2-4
CASYLQENIQYF
TGTGCCAGCTACCTTCAGGAAAACATTCAGTACTTC
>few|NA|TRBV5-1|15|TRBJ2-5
CASSLFGHGQETQYF
TGCGCCAGCAGCTTGTTTGGACACGGCCAAGAGACCCAGTACTTC
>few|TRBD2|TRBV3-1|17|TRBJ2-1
CASSQRLAGGPYNEQFF
TGTGCCAGCAGCCAAAGGCTAGCGGGAGGACCCTACAATGAGCAGTTCTTC
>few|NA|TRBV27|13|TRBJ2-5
CASSLGRLQTQYF
TGTGCCAGCAGTTTGGGGCGGCTGCAGACCCAGTACTTC
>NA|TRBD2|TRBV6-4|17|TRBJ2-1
CASSSRGLGLADNEQFF
TGTGCCAGCAGTTCCCGAGGCTTGGGACTAGCGGACAATGAGCAGTTCTTC
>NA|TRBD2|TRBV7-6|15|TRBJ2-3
CASSELAGSTDTQYF
TGTGCCAGCAGCGAACTAGCGGGAAGCACAGATACGCAGTATTTT
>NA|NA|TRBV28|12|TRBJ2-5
CASSPLLETQYF
TGTGCCAGCAGTCCTTTACTGGAGACCCAGTACTTC
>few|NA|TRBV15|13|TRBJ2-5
CATSRIGGETQYF
TGTGCCACCAGCAGGATTGGAGGGGAGACCCAGTACTTC
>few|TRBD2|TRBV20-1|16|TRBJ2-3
CSASLLGRGYTDTQYF
TGCAGTGCTAGCTTACTAGGGAGGGGATACACAGATACGCAGTATTTT
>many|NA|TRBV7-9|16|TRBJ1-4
CASSLAPAGPNEKLFF
TGTGCCAGCAGCTTAGCTCCGGCAGGGCCTAATGAAAAACTGTTTTTT
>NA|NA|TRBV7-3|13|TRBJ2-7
CASSDGHSYEQYF
TGTGCCAGCAGCGACGGGCACTCCTACGAGCAGTACTTC
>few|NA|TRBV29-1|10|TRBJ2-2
CSGGNGELFF
TGCAGTGGGGGCAACGGGGAGCTGTTTTTT
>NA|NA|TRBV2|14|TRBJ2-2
CASSPGVTTGELFF
TGTGCCAGCAGTCCAGGGGTAACAACCGGGGAGCTGTTTTTT
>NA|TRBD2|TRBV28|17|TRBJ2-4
CASSSTSGAVAKNIQYF
TGTGCCAGCAGTTCGACTAGCGGGGCTGTGGCCAAAAACATTCAGTACTTC
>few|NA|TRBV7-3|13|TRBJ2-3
CASSITSTDTQYF
TGTGCCAGCAGCATTACCAGCACAGATACGCAGTATTTT
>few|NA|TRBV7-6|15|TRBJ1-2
CASSSEVQPRYGYTF
TGTGCCAGCAGCAGCGAGGTGCAGCCGAGGTATGGCTACACCTTC
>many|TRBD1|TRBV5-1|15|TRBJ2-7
CASSPDRGGTYEQYF
TGCGCCAGCAGCCCGGACAGGGGCGGAACCTACGAGCAGTACTTC
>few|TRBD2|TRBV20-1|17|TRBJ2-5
CSADPGTSGLFQETQYF
TGCAGTGCGGACCCCGGGACTAGCGGACTTTTCCAAGAGACCCAGTACTTC
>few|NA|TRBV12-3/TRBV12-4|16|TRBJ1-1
CASSLGSAGMNTEAFF
TGTGCCAGCAGTCTAGGGTCAGCAGGGATGAACACTGAAGCTTTCTTT
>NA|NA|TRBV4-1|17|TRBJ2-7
CASSQDSPGRSSYEQYF
TGCGCCAGCAGCCAAGATTCTCCGGGGAGGAGCTCCTACGAGCAGTACTTC
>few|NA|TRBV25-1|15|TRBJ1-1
CASSVSVSTYTEAFF
TGTGCCAGCAGTGTATCGGTCAGCACCTACACTGAAGCTTTCTTT
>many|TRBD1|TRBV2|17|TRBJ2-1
CASSLRTGDLTGNEQFF
TGTGCCAGCAGTTTACGGACAGGGGACTTGACGGGGAATGAGCAGTTCTTC
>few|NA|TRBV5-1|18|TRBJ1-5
CASSLVVSGKDSNQPQHF
TGCGCCAGCAGCTTGGTTGTTTCTGGGAAGGATAGCAATCAGCCCCAGCATTTT
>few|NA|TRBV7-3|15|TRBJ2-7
CASSLGGGISYEQYF
TGTGCCAGCAGCTTAGGTGGTGGGATAAGCTACGAGCAGTACTTC
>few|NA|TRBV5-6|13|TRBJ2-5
CASSSDGQETQYF
TGTGCCAGCAGCTCCGACGGCCAAGAGACCCAGTACTTC